This entry concerns a single TCR beta chain. Its cognate antigen is unknown. This entry is derived from a study of cytomegalovirus exposure and HLA in healthy donors. V trimming: 4 bases; J trimming: 0 bases; junction bases outside the gene matches: 10. CDR3 length: 17 amino acids. CDR1 is SNHLY and CDR2 is FYNNEI in the germline V gene. Likely unrecorded immune exposures existed in these nominally healthy donors. Study findings and constraints: A later analysis showed TCR association rates differing by HLA locus, peaking at DRB1 and lowest at HLA-C. In an earlier analysis, productive rearrangement rates for most beta V segments clustered near 87% or 30%. Sequencing artifact likely explains a cluster of highly shared sequence variants.

PCR was performed using 60 Vbeta and 13 Jbeta primers. The protocol was immunoSEQ multiplex PCR, while the TCRdb copy is restricted to in-frame clones and leaves out a portion. The sample includes under 65,000 clones, around 81% of them seen just once. The origin of this receptor is a man aged 30 to 45 in good health and CMV-seropositive. The source material was PBMCs. The genes are TRBV2 and TRBJ2-7, with 9 nucleotides matching TRBD1. CDR3 sequence reads: CASSANRGRTSSYEQYF. The CDR3, as DNA: TGTGCCAGCAGTGCGAACAGGGGGCGGACGAGCTCCTACGAGCAGTACTTC.